The 17 T cell receptor beta chains below come from one sample, sequenced in a study of cytomegalovirus exposure and HLA in healthy donors. Primers for the PCR totalled 60 Vbeta and 13 Jbeta. Data came from immunoSEQ multiplex PCR; TCRdb stores just in-frame clones and leaves some out. The table records about 160,000 clones, roughly 88% of them present only once. Source material: PBMCs. These TCRs come from a boy younger than 10 in good health and CMV-seronegative.

DNA of the CDR3: TGTGCCAGCAGCCGCGGGGGGCCCACTGAAGCTTTCTTT. This gives the protein CASSRGGPTEAFF. The chain employs TRBV5-6 and TRBJ1-1; D might be TRBD1 (6 bases). CDR3 length equals 13 residues. Germline CDR1 is SGHDT and CDR2 is YYEEEE. Trimming left V 4 bases short and J 4 bases short, with 11 bases between.

The DNA for the CDR3 is TGTGCCAGCAGAAACAGGGGTTCGAACACTGAAGCTTTCTTT. This sequence encodes CASRNRGSNTEAFF. The chain carries TRBV6-5 and TRBJ1-1; TRBD1 agrees at 7 bases. Looked up from germline, CDR1 is MNHEY and CDR2 is SVGAGI. This CDR3 comprises 14 residues. V lost 6 bases and J lost 1; bases outside the gene matches: 5.

This clone was observed a handful of times. This chain uses TRBV19 with TRBJ1-2; tentatively, D is TRBD1 (5 bases). Trimming removed 3 bases at V and 4 bases at J, with 9 bases between. The CDR3 is 13 residues long. Germline loops: CDR1 LNHDA, CDR2 SQIVND (reference sequence). CDR3 loop: CASSMGLSYGYTF. DNA for the CDR3: TGTGCCAGTAGTATGGGGCTGAGCTATGGCTACACCTTC.

This chain links TRBV5-4 with TRBJ2-5, with 11 bases identical to TRBD2. Germline trimming cut 0 bases from V and 4 bases from J; bases unmatched to any gene: 11. From germline, CDR1 is SGHNT and CDR2 YYREEE (reference sequence). This CDR3 has 18 amino acids. DNA for the CDR3: TGTGCCAGCAGCTTGGGGTCTAGCGGGAGGATATCGGGAGAGACCCAGTACTTC. Translation gives CASSLGSSGRISGETQYF.

The chain combines TRBV18 with TRBJ2-1; 15 positions match TRBD2. Unmatched junction bases numbered 5, after V lost 1 base and J lost 4 bases. Germline CDR1 KGHSH, CDR2 LQKENI. This CDR3 is built from 18 residues. Here the CDR3 reads CASSPLGTSGGRYNEQFF. CDR3 bases: TGTGCCAGCTCACCACTCGGGACTAGCGGGGGGAGATACAATGAGCAGTTCTTC.

V and J are TRBV29-1 and TRBJ2-1; a weak D match, TRBD1 (6 bases). The CDR3 length is 13 residues. Germline-derived CDR1 and CDR2 are SQVTM and ANQGSEA. Deletions cut 7 bases from V and 7 bases from J, with 17 bases between. The CDR3 coding sequence is TGCAGCGCCGACCCAGGGGAAGGAAATGAGCAGTTCTTC. Translating gives CSADPGEGNEQFF.

This clone has a handful of counts. J is TRBJ2-5 and V is TRBV6-6; 9 positions agree with TRBD1. With the DNA end fitting TRBJ2-7 better, the J assignment may be wrong. The CDR3 contains 13 residues. Germline V gives CDR1 MNHNY, CDR2 SVGAGI (reference sequence). The chain's CDR3 is CASSYGTGFEQYF. The CDR3 DNA sequence: TGTGCCAGCAGTTACGGGACAGGGTTCGAGCAGTACTTC.

The genes are TRBV5-6 and TRBJ1-1; 8 bases fit TRBD1. This CDR3 is 12 amino acids long. Germline V lookup: CDR1 SGHDT, CDR2 YYEEEE. V shed 7 bases, J shed 6 bases, and the junction held 5 bases outside the gene matches. CDR3 sequence (DNA): TGTGCCAGCGGGGACAGGTCCTCTGAAGCTTTCTTT. This sequence encodes CASGDRSSEAFF.

The chain recombines TRBV30 with TRBJ2-1; 12 bases align to TRBD2. There are 16 residues in the CDR3. V shed 0 bases, J shed 9 bases, and the junction held 9 bases outside the gene matches. Germline values: CDR1 GTSNPN, CDR2 SVGIG (reference sequence). CDR3 DNA sequence: TGTGCCTGGAGTGTACAGGCTAGCGGGGGGGCTACTGAGCAGTTCTTC. Protein: CAWSVQASGGATEQFF.

The genes are TRBV28 and TRBJ1-1; D possibly corresponds to TRBD1 (5 bases). With 2 bases removed from V and 7 bases from J, the gap between germline ends came to 14 bases. The CDR3 extends over 14 amino acids. The germline V gene has CDR1 MDHEN and CDR2 SYDVKM. CDR3 nucleotides: TGTGCCAGCAGTTTAGAGGCGGGACCGAATGAAGCTTTCTTT. This sequence encodes CASSLEAGPNEAFF.

The J gene is TRBJ1-2, the V gene TRBV30; TRBD1 aligns across 8 bases. Germline V lookup: CDR1 GTSNPN, CDR2 SVGIG (reference sequence). The CDR3 is 13 amino acids. The trim removed 2 bases at V and 6 bases at J, leaving 5 bases unmatched. The CDR3 sequence: CAWSMTGVNGYTF. DNA for the CDR3: TGTGCCTGGAGTATGACAGGGGTTAATGGCTACACCTTC.

The chain recombines TRBV6-5 with TRBJ2-5; 8 bases are shared with TRBD2. Losses at the gene ends were 0 bases for V and 5 bases for J; bases not matched to a gene: 5. Germline CDR1 MNHEY, CDR2 SVGAGI. This CDR3 contains 15 residues. The CDR3: CASSYSRLASETQYF. In DNA form, the CDR3 reads TGTGCCAGCAGTTACTCGAGACTAGCGTCGGAGACCCAGTACTTC.

The V gene is TRBV30, the J gene TRBJ2-5; D is undetermined. The CDR3 loop spans 13 amino acids. Germline loops: CDR1 GTSNPN, CDR2 SVGIG (reference sequence). Trimming removed 0 bases at V and 1 base at J, with 6 bases between. CDR3 amino acids: CAWSVGSQETQYF. The CDR3 DNA sequence: TGTGCCTGGAGTGTCGGGTCCCAAGAGACCCAGTACTTC.

The CDR3 is CSVPGIAKNIQYF. The CDR3 DNA sequence: TGCAGCGTTCCAGGTATTGCCAAAAACATTCAGTACTTC. The chain has TRBV29-1 and TRBJ2-4; unclear D gene. The CDR3 is 13 amino acids. Germline V gives CDR1 SQVTM, CDR2 ANQGSEA. The V gene lost 5 bases and the J gene lost 1 base, with 9 bases spanning the gap.

The J gene is TRBJ1-4, the V gene TRBV19; 9 nucleotides match TRBD1. V shed 5 bases, J shed 5 bases, and the junction held 6 bases outside the gene matches. The CDR3 sequence is 15 residues long. Germline V CDR1 and CDR2: LNHDA, SQIVND (reference sequence). The CDR3 bases are TGTGCCAGTAGTTCTACAGGGGGCGTAAATGAAAAACTGTTTTTT. Translating it yields CASSSTGGVNEKLFF.

This chain links TRBV19 with TRBJ2-3, with D possibly being TRBD1 (5 bases). The CDR3 sequence is 14 residues long. CDR1 LNHDA and CDR2 SQIVND come from the germline V gene (reference sequence). V lost 4 bases and J 2 bases, leaving 10 bases between the germline ends. CDR3 sequence reads: CASSSSGHTDTQYF. CDR3 sequence (DNA): TGTGCCAGTAGTAGCTCAGGGCACACAGATACGCAGTATTTT.

The V and J genes are TRBV11-3 and TRBJ2-1, with TRBD1 matching 9 bases. The CDR3 is 13 amino acids. The V gene's germline CDR1 is SGHNT and CDR2 YENEEA. V dropped 5 bases and J dropped 14; count of bases not matched to a gene: 10. The CDR3 here is CASSPEQGARKFF. The CDR3 region has the DNA TGTGCCAGCAGCCCGGAACAGGGGGCGAGGAAGTTCTTC. Full variable domain (rest looked up from reference TRBV11-3 and TRBJ2-1): EAGVVQSPRYKIIEKKQPVAFWCNPISGHNTLYWYLQNLGQGPELLIRYENEEAVDDSQLPKDRFSAERLKGVDSTLKIQPAELGDSAVYLCASSPEQGARKFFGPGTRLTVL.